This TCR beta chain was captured in a study of cytomegalovirus exposure and HLA in healthy donors (dated by TCRdb to 2016 to 2017). For the study in its entirety: An earlier analysis of about 530 of the donors reported under 300 Gb of sequence data and some 110 million unique TCR beta sequences obtained from around 170 million T cells. Besides the first cohort of 666 subjects, a separate validation cohort made up of 120 different subjects was used. In an earlier analysis of several hundred of the donors, high-throughput TCR beta sequencing was used to judge whether each TCR beta V gene segment behaved as functional or pseudogenic. Donor age, sex, ethnicity and CMV serostatus were compiled together with the repertoire data. The number of typed donors differed by locus: roughly 629-640 for A, B, C, DRB1 and DQB1; approximately 540 for DQA1; some 590 for DPA1; and roughly 450 for DPB1. Using immunosequencing, the study profiled T cell repertoires from 550 to 750 subjects and related those repertoires to cytomegalovirus serostatus. Approximately 310 gigabases of sequencing data and tens of millions of unique TCR sequences were included in an early release covering several hundred HLA-typed donors. A handful of DR-DQ haplotypes were treated as single units for association and clustering because of strong linkage in the cohort. A later analysis re-examined previously published TCR beta repertoires from more than 600 donors and added high-resolution HLA genotyping to investigate patterns of TCR occurrence. All discovery cohort repertoires had been generated using a single sequencing platform. Among some 400 genotyped donors of the cohort, an average of about 220,000 unique TCR beta nucleotide sequences was sequenced per donor, of which roughly 18% were non-productive. Of the 398 genotyped donors, 75% to 85% were placed in the genetic ancestry cluster associated with self-reported Caucasian donors. The aim of the study was to test whether cataloging public T cell receptors could identify signatures of past pathogen exposure. Genome-wide SNP genotypes for about three fifths of the roughly 670 donors were used in a later genetic analysis, which treated that subset as a discovery cohort. To predict cytomegalovirus infection status, the study combined high-throughput TCR immunosequencing, statistical association of individual TCRs with disease status, and machine learning. Both class I and class II loci were covered by HLA typing, at four-digit resolution. Rather than using new phenotypic data, the later analysis identified candidate immune exposures from TCR beta sequences and from how often those sequences occurred across donors.

Spanning cysteine to phenylalanine, the CDR3 consists of 15 amino acids. The kept DNA is CDR3 alone, 45 bases in frame from the first base. The germline V gene encodes CDR1 SEHNR and CDR2 FQNEAQ (reference sequence). General conclusions and limits of the study: The earlier analysis of fewer than 750 of the donors excluded 15 to 20 rarely observed V segments, including chromosome 9 orphons, because counts were too low. Most TCR sequences were seen in very few donors, while some public TCRs were found in many individuals. The 87-base-pair reads could not distinguish some IMGT-functional V segments, including TRBV6-2 and TRBV6-3, so those segments were excluded. An association between a missense DCLRE1C variant and V-gene and J-gene trimming of TCR beta chains was found in a later genetic analysis and replicated in an independent cohort. In a later analysis, TCR association rates were found to vary across HLA loci, with the most associated TCRs seen for DRB1 alleles and the fewest for HLA-C alleles. The study gave a list of about 160 TCR beta chains associated with cytomegalovirus. Correlated functional status among segregating V segments might be attributable to linkage disequilibrium, but an unknown experimental factor could not be ruled out. This cohort had only TCR beta chains sequenced, and the lack of alpha or paired-chain data limited which features could be detected. According to the authors, the approach could potentially be generalized to other disease states and immunological phenotypes. Specific HLA alleles were associated with 16,951 TCR beta sequences at a false discovery rate of 0.05 in a later analysis. A further reported finding was that TCR beta sequences accurately predicted the HLA-A and HLA-B alleles for most subjects in the first cohort. The classifier was reported to diagnose cytomegalovirus status with high specificity and sensitivity in both the original and validation cohorts. HLA typing was unavailable for some donors at each locus, so association tests used only the typed subset. Most CMV-associated TCR beta chains appeared to be HLA-restricted in a later analysis, and the HLA associations seemed to be driven largely by CMV exposure. CMV serostatus was the only immune exposure information available for the cohort. An earlier analysis of roughly 570 of the donors showed that most TCR beta V segments appeared in productive rearrangements either about 87% or about 30% of the time, which broadly matched IMGT annotations. In vitro tests confirmed that a few of the cytomegalovirus-associated TCR beta chains recognize cytomegalovirus antigens. When HLA alleles, especially DR and DQ, strongly co-occurred, TCR associations were difficult to assign to individual alleles. The presence/absence analyses assumed that sequencing depth was roughly uniform across donors, and that assumption may not be true. In a later analysis, HLA-associated TCR beta chains were found to be more clonally expanded and to have lower generation probabilities than equally common non-associated chains. A later analysis reported that several top co-occurrence clusters appeared linked to parvovirus B19, influenza, CMV and Epstein-Barr virus. A group of highly shared sequence variants was considered likely to be a technical artifact of the sequencing pipeline. Compared with the roughly 670-donor mean, donors in an Asian-associated ancestry cluster had fewer N-insertions in productive TCRs, according to a later genetic analysis.

The cohort consisted of 600 or so healthy bone marrow donors. At the time of sampling, every cohort member was nominally healthy, though immune exposures that went unrecorded were likely present. The donor was CMV seronegative and was included in the group of several hundred seronegative cohort members. A peripheral blood sample was collected from each donor, and TCR beta sequencing was performed on peripheral blood mononuclear cells. Genomic DNA extraction from the blood cell samples was performed with the Qiagen DNeasy Blood Extraction Kit. Preparation of the library involved the immunoSEQ multiplex PCR assay. For the multiplex PCR, a mixture combining 60 forward primers for TCR Vbeta segments and 13 reverse primers for TCR Jbeta segments was used. Amplification of the CDR3 region of rearranged TCR beta genes was performed with a multiplex PCR assay on genomic DNA. On the Illumina HiSeq System, the amplified TCR beta libraries were sequenced as 87-base-pair reads. In the original analysis: A later analysis counted tens of millions of unique TCR beta chains across the 500 to 850 repertoires, and around 12 million of these chains were shared by at least two donors. Raw reads were error-corrected and collapsed into unique sequences with a nearest-neighbor algorithm that merged closely related sequences to remove PCR and sequencing errors. CDR3 sequences were aligned to IMGT reference sequences to assign V, D and J gene segments. For a sequence to be retained, a match of at least six nucleotides was required to both a V gene segment and a J gene segment. A rearrangement counted as productive if the CDR3 had no stop codons and remained in frame with V and J, and every other rearrangement counted as non-productive. Following IMGT convention, CDR3 was defined as the stretch from the second conserved V-encoded cysteine up to the conserved J-encoded phenylalanine. The earlier analysis of about 640 of the donors excluded any sequence lacking an unambiguous match to a single V gene segment. An earlier analysis of 587 of the donors classified V segments as functional when productive rearrangements were above 56.7% and as segregating when the standard deviation between donors was above 5%. A statistical classification framework was built to diagnose cytomegalovirus status from the catalog of TCR beta chain sequences. A later analysis assigned V and J genes by comparing TCR nucleotide sequences with IMGT/GENE-DB human TR gene sequences. Using the TCRdist pipeline, a later analysis assigned CDR3 sequences along with most-parsimonious VDJ recombination scenarios. A later analysis defined each TCR beta chain by its CDR3 amino acid sequence plus V-gene family, and excluded reads lacking a unique V-gene family. As a way to deal with suspected cross-contamination and a sequencing artifact, a later analysis dropped roughly 600 nucleotide sequences that were highly shared and had low generation probability. A later analysis calculated a clonal expansion index for each public chain from normalized within-repertoire ranks of inferred template counts. A later analysis computed generation probabilities with a VDJ recombination model fitted to out-of-frame rearrangements, and checked the results against IGoR. Hypergeometric tests were used in a later analysis to score TCR-TCR, TCR-HLA and TCR-CMV co-occurrence, with a repertoire-size bias correction applied to the TCR pairs. To estimate false discovery rates, a later analysis permuted the HLA or CMV assignments 20 times. A later analysis grouped co-occurring TCRs with DBSCAN, adding TCRdist sequence similarity when clustering within HLA-allele-positive subsets. Repertoires with fewer than 30,000 or more than 120,000 public chains were left out of co-occurrence clustering, as were about 5 repertoires with anomalous nucleotide sharing. TCRdb mirrors the immuneACCESS table, restricted to in-frame sequences. Some clones are absent from its copies; in checked studies, under half trace to an unresolved V gene, and the reason for the others is unknown. The V and J calls and the clone size are those of that table, but D and trimming were determined from the DNA. The sample table lists some 120,000 clones, more than 70% of them with a count of one. The ten biggest clones cover approximately 3.5% of the sample.

In regard to this clone: The specificity of this receptor is unknown. At one boundary the junction diverges from the germline segment, which might be a read error.

Here the chain combines TRBV7-9 and TRBJ2-5; a stretch of 7 junction bases matches TRBD2. The material sequenced was PBMCs. The receptor comes from a man in his thirties or forties in good health and CMV-seronegative. In nucleotides, the sequence is TGTTCCAGCAGGGAGGGCCAGACACGGGAAGAGACCCAGTACTTC. Translated, this is CSSREGQTREETQYF.